This T cell receptor beta chain was captured in a study of PD-L1 blockade in urothelial cancer. Generated by immunoSEQ multiplex PCR, the TCRdb table keeps only in-frame clones and is missing some. The data show approximately 28,000 clones, around four fifths seen once. As to time point: peripheral blood 6 weeks after treatment start. This clonotype was obtained from a man in his 70s with urothelial cancer. The specimen comprised PBMCs, sampled around atezolizumab (anti-PD-L1) treatment.

The CDR3 reads CASSSSAPPLGTQYF. The CDR3 bases are TGTGCCAGCAGCTCAAGCGCTCCCCCCCTGGGGACCCAGTACTTC. The chain recombines TRBV7-2 with TRBJ2-5; no firm D call. From germline, CDR1 is SGHTA and CDR2 FQGNSA. This CDR3 spans 15 amino acids. V gave up 4 bases and J gave up 7 bases, with 19 bases separating them.